The 6 T cell receptor beta chains given below trace back to one sample, sequenced in a study of regulatory T cells in long-lasting Graves disease. Time point here: newly diagnosed GD, antithyroid drugs for less than 3 months. RNA extracted from PBMCs served as the sequencing template. To make TCR beta libraries, researchers used iRepertoire HTBI primers and Arm-PCR of CDR3 regions. TCRdb re-analysed the multiplex PCR reads in MiXCR, keeping a single row per CDR3 protein. Of roughly 420,000 distinct CDR3 sequences listed, approximately 15% are singletons. This sample also belongs to another study, concerning T cells in Graves' hyperthyroidism and ophthalmopathy.

The source material was peripheral blood mononuclear cells (PBMCs), sampled at new diagnosis, from a patient treated with antithyroid drugs. The receptor set was obtained from a woman in her forties or fifties with Graves disease.

This sequence joins TRBV7-2 and TRBJ2-7; D uncertain. V was trimmed by 4 bases and J by 2 bases, leaving 15 bases between them. CDR3 length equals 15 residues. Germline V gene lookup returns CDR1 SGHTA and CDR2 FQGNSA. In nucleotides, the CDR3 is TGTGCCAGCAGCTCTCACGCACCGGGTCCCTACGAGCAGTACTTC. Its translation is CASSSHAPGPYEQYF. The full variable domain, rest sourced from reference TRBV7-2 and TRBJ2-7, is GAGVSQSPSNKVTEKGKDVELRCDPISGHTALYWYRQSLGQGLEFLIYFQGNSAPDKSGLPSDRFSAERTGGSVSTLTIQRTQQEDSAVYLCASSSHAPGPYEQYFGPGTRLTVT.

The sample holds many counts of this clonotype. In DNA, the CDR3 is TGTGCCTGGAGTTTCGGGACAGGGGAATGGGGTTTCGAAAAACTGTTTTTT. Its protein product is CAWSFGTGEWGFEKLFF. V and J are TRBV30 and TRBJ1-4, with 10 bases matching TRBD1. This CDR3 comprises 17 residues. V was pared by 2 bases and J by 8 bases, with 14 bases of the junction left unmatched. CDR1 is GTSNPN, CDR2 SVGIG, per germline (reference sequence).

This clonotype was recorded many times. The V gene is TRBV25-1, the J gene TRBJ1-1, with TRBD1 matching 11 bases. Losses at the gene ends were 5 bases for V and 5 bases for J; bases not matched to a gene: 7. The CDR3 spans 15 residues. CDR1 is MGHDK and CDR2 is SYGVNS in the germline V gene. The CDR3 DNA sequence: TGTGCCAGCAGTACCCCCGGGACAGGGGGAACTGAAGCTTTCTTT. It encodes CASSTPGTGGTEAFF.

This clonotype was observed many times. The CDR3 nucleotides read TGTGCCACCGCGGGACTTTCCTACGAGCAGTACTTC. Translated: CATAGLSYEQYF. The rearrangement uses TRBV28 and TRBJ2-7; tentative D call: TRBD2 (6 bases). The V gene lost 10 bases and the J gene lost 1 base, with 11 bases spanning the gap. The CDR3 consists of 12 residues. CDR1 and CDR2 from the germline V gene are MDHEN and SYDVKM.

The chain uses TRBV12-3 or TRBV12-4 and TRBJ1-3; 8 nucleotides line up with TRBD1. The CDR3 totals 15 residues. The V segment lost 6 bases and the J segment 1 base; nucleotides outside the gene matches: 5. The CDR3 protein is CASSSGGGSGNTIYF. CDR3 DNA: TGTGCCAGCAGCTCAGGGGGCGGATCTGGAAACACCATATATTTT.

The V and J genes are TRBV3-1 and TRBJ1-1, with 9 bases identical to TRBD1. The CDR3 consists of 15 residues. CDR1 and CDR2 (germline): LGHDT, YNNKEL (reference sequence). Trimming took 3 bases from V and 1 from J; bases not matched to a gene: 3. The CDR3 DNA follows: TGTGCCAGCAGCCATAGGACAGGGGCGAACACTGAAGCTTTCTTT. Protein product: CASSHRTGANTEAFF.